A single T cell receptor (beta chain) is shown here with its context. This CDR3 has 15 residues. CDR1 is SGHRS and CDR2 is YFSETQ in the germline V gene. V gave up 0 bases and J gave up 4 bases, with 13 bases separating them. The data were taken from a study of blood T cell repertoires in COVID-19. For the study at large: The samples span acute and convalescent COVID-19 from the United States, Italy and Spain. T cells, B-cell-depleted T cells, or PBMCs provided the cDNA or gDNA that served as material.

In the original workflow: Estimated nucleated cell counts came from reference gene primer amplification. TCRdb's copy holds only in-frame clones and misses some; the assay was immunoSEQ multiplex PCR. V and J calls and clone size are copied from that table; D and trimming were computed from the DNA. The table shows 150,000 to 200,000 clones, with 82% occurring only once. J is TRBJ1-1 and V is TRBV5-1; no clear D. The sample consisted of peripheral blood. The TCR comes from a woman aged 70-85 years with acute or convalescent COVID-19. The CDR3 loop is CASSLARTGGTEAFF. The CDR3 coding sequence is TGCGCCAGCAGCTTGGCTCGGACTGGTGGCACTGAAGCTTTCTTT.